These 27 T cell receptor beta chains came from one sample sequenced in a study of T cell responses to AZD1222 COVID-19 vaccine. Clones were sequenced by immunoSEQ multiplex PCR, and TCRdb holds only the in-frame ones, with some missing. Among around 65,000 clones listed, approximately 87% were seen once. The specimen was peripheral blood, collected 28 days after the second AZD1222 dose. The origin of the receptors is an adult who received the AZD1222 COVID-19 vaccine.

This clone is labeled as medium-sized. The rearrangement joins TRBV10-3 to TRBJ1-2; D call uncertain. V was clipped by 2 bases and J by 8 bases, with 12 bases between them. Germline lookup yields CDR1 ENHRY and CDR2 SYGVKD. The CDR3 is 13 residues long. CDR3: CAISELWANGYTF. CDR3 in DNA: TGTGCCATCAGTGAGCTCTGGGCGAACGGCTACACCTTC.

In its sample, this clone was seen once. The chain uses TRBV12-5 and TRBJ1-1, with no clear D. The germline V gene has CDR1 LGHNT and CDR2 FRNRAP. The CDR3 length is 13 residues. V was shortened by 2 bases and J by 2 bases, with 6 bases between the two germline ends. In DNA, the CDR3 is TGTGCTAGTGGTTTGTGGACTAACACTGAAGCTTTCTTT. Encoded protein: CASGLWTNTEAFF.

This clone came up once. The chain couples TRBV25-1 to TRBJ2-7; TRBD1 matches 9 bases. J gave up 2 bases and V 6 bases, and 2 bases lay outside the gene matches. The V gene's germline CDR1 is MGHDK and CDR2 SYGVNS. The CDR3 length is 13 residues. CDR3 sequence: CASSGTGTYEQYF. CDR3 nucleotides: TGTGCCAGCAGCGGGACAGGGACCTACGAGCAGTACTTC.

This clone was found a few times. The chain is built from TRBV9 and TRBJ2-5; TRBD2 matches at 12 bases. Germline V CDR1 and CDR2: SGDLS, YYNGEE. The CDR3 is 18 residues long. The J segment lost 2 bases and the V segment lost 3 bases, leaving 11 bases of the junction unmatched. The CDR3 bases are TGTGCCAGCAGCGCGCGAACTAGCGGGGGGCCTATACAAGAGACCCAGTACTTC. This gives the protein CASSARTSGGPIQETQYF.

This clone came up once. J is TRBJ2-5 and V is TRBV21-1. TRBV21-1 is an annotated pseudogene. The CDR3 spans 19 residues. The CDR3 protein is CATPPSDPAACKPTETQYF. The CDR3 DNA is TGTGCCACCCCTCCTTCGGACCCAGCAGCCTGCAAACCTACAGAGACCCAGTACTTC.

This clone has a single count. The rearrangement joins TRBV19 to TRBJ1-4; no firm D call. The CDR3 length is 15 residues. The germline V gene has CDR1 LNHDA and CDR2 SQIVND (reference sequence). Trimming removed 3 bases from V and 2 bases from J, with 10 bases in between. CDR3 bases: TGTGCCAGTAGTATCATTCGGATGACTAATGAAAAACTGTTTTTT. Translated, it gives CASSIIRMTNEKLFF.

Points on this clone: The sample contains more than one DNA sequence encoding this CDR3. The chain uses TRBV7-2 and TRBJ1-1, with unresolved D. In germline, CDR1 is SGHTA, CDR2 FQGNSA. The CDR3 extends over 13 amino acids. V was trimmed by 5 bases and J by 4 bases, leaving 11 bases between them. The CDR3 DNA reads as TGTGCCAGCAGCCTAGAGATTTCCACTGAAGCTTTCTTT. Translating it yields CASSLEISTEAFF.

The J gene is TRBJ2-3, the V gene TRBV10-3; 9 bases fit TRBD1. This CDR3 is 16 amino acids long. CDR1 and CDR2 (germline): ENHRY, SYGVKD. J gave up 2 bases and V 8 bases, and 11 bases lay outside the gene matches. CDR3 sequence (DNA): TGTGCCATCCCGGGACAGGGTCCTTCCTCCACAGATACGCAGTATTTT. It specifies CAIPGQGPSSTDTQYF.

The chain uses TRBV7-9 and TRBJ2-2; TRBD2 might be the D (5 bases). The ends were cut back, 1 base at V and 5 bases at J, with 8 bases in the middle. This CDR3 has 14 residues. From germline, CDR1 is SEHNR and CDR2 FQNEAQ (reference sequence). The CDR3 loop reads CASSLVSGTGELFF. The CDR3, as DNA: TGTGCCAGCAGCTTAGTATCGGGGACCGGGGAGCTGTTTTTT.

This rearrangement joins TRBV28 to TRBJ1-2, with TRBD1 matching 10 bases. The CDR3 length is 17 residues. Germline V lookup: CDR1 MDHEN, CDR2 SYDVKM. V was pared by 4 bases and J by 1 base, with 9 bases of the junction left unmatched. CDR3 sequence reads: CASSSPGQGHNNYGYTF. CDR3 bases: TGTGCCAGCAGTTCGCCGGGACAGGGGCACAATAACTATGGCTACACCTTC.

The chain links TRBV7-9 to TRBJ2-7; D not certain. The CDR3 is 15 residues long. Germline V gene data show CDR1 as SEHNR and CDR2 as FQNEAQ (reference sequence). Trimming removed 1 base from V and 3 bases from J, with 13 bases in between. Here the CDR3 reads CASSLVGPPNYEQYF. The CDR3 nucleotides are TGTGCCAGCAGCTTAGTGGGCCCACCGAACTACGAGCAGTACTTC.

The gene calls are TRBV5-4 and TRBJ1-6, with 10 bases identical to TRBD1. V shed 0 bases and J 10 bases; nucleotides not matched to a gene: 7. Germline CDR1 SGHNT, CDR2 YYREEE (reference sequence). The CDR3 covers 16 residues. Here the CDR3 reads CASSLDTGQGPSPLHF. CDR3 DNA: TGTGCCAGCAGCTTGGATACGGGACAGGGGCCATCACCCCTCCACTTT.

This clone has only a few counts. The V gene is TRBV5-4, the J gene TRBJ2-1, with 9 positions matching TRBD2. Germline V gives CDR1 SGHNT, CDR2 YYREEE (reference sequence). The CDR3 runs 16 residues. J lost 1 base, V lost 4 bases, and 6 bases had no gene match. The DNA for the CDR3 is TGTGCCAGCAGCCCTTCGCGGGGGGGTTCCTACAATGAGCAGTTCTTC. Translating gives CASSPSRGGSYNEQFF.

The rearrangement joins TRBV7-3 to TRBJ1-2, with TRBD1 as a possible D gene (5 bases). Per the germline V gene, CDR1 is SGHTA and CDR2 is FQGTGA. V was trimmed by 4 bases and J by 5 bases, leaving 14 bases between them. This CDR3 has 14 residues. The CDR3 region is CASSYGTAEYGYTF. DNA of the CDR3: TGTGCCAGCAGCTACGGGACGGCTGAATATGGCTACACCTTC.

This chain uses TRBV2 with TRBJ1-5; 9 bases are a match to TRBD1. Trimming took 3 bases from V and 7 from J; bases not matched to a gene: 4. Per the germline V gene, CDR1 is SNHLY and CDR2 is FYNNEI. CDR3 length: 14 amino acids. The CDR3 is CASSENRGQQPQHF. The CDR3 nucleotides read TGTGCCAGCAGTGAGAACAGGGGGCAACAGCCCCAGCATTTT.

This clone was detected ten times or more. J is TRBJ2-7 and V is TRBV5-5, with TRBD1 matching 9 bases. J lost 4 bases, V lost 0 bases, and 2 bases had no gene match. This CDR3 is 14 amino acids long. Looked up from germline, CDR1 is SGHKS and CDR2 is YYEKEE (reference sequence). The CDR3 here is CASSLEDRGYEQYF. DNA for the CDR3: TGTGCCAGCAGCTTGGAGGACAGGGGTTACGAGCAGTACTTC.

The chain uses TRBV30 and TRBJ2-1, with TRBD1 identical over 8 bases. Germline V gene data show CDR1 as GTSNPN and CDR2 as SVGIG (reference sequence). Trimming cost V 4 bases and J 0 bases; bases outside gene matches: 5. This CDR3 is built from 15 residues. The CDR3 nucleotides read TGTGCCTGGACCCTAACAGGGGGCTCCTACAATGAGCAGTTCTTC. Translation: CAWTLTGGSYNEQFF. Using reference TRBV30 and TRBJ2-1 for the parts outside the CDR3, the full variable domain is SQTIHQWPATLVQPVGSPLSLECTVEGTSNPNLYWYRQAAGRGLQLLFYSVGIGQISSEVPQNLSASRPQDRQFILSSKKLLLSDSGFYLCAWTLTGGSYNEQFFGPGTRLTVL.

This chain uses TRBV13 with TRBJ1-2, with TRBD1 matching over 8 bases. The CDR3 spans 13 residues. V was pared by 5 bases and J by 3 bases, with 2 bases of the junction left unmatched. Per germline, CDR1 PRHDT and CDR2 FYEKMQ (reference sequence). The CDR3 spells CASSRQGHYGYTF. The DNA for the CDR3 is TGTGCCAGCAGCCGACAGGGGCACTATGGCTACACCTTC.

This chain uses TRBV27 with TRBJ2-7; 8 bases line up with TRBD2. V was pared by 5 bases and J by 2 bases, with 5 bases of the junction left unmatched. CDR1 is MNHEY, CDR2 SMNVEV, per germline (reference sequence). This CDR3 has 14 amino acids. CDR3 loop: CASSPGTSPYEQYF. The CDR3 DNA follows: TGTGCCAGCAGTCCGGGGACTAGTCCCTACGAGCAGTACTTC.

This chain uses TRBV18 with TRBJ2-7; weak D call: TRBD1 (5 bases). The CDR3 contains 13 residues. V was cut by 3 bases and J by 1 base, with 7 bases left in between. Germline lookup yields CDR1 KGHSH and CDR2 LQKENI. The chain's CDR3 is CASSPGPSYEQYF. The CDR3, as DNA: TGTGCCAGCTCACCGGGGCCTTCCTACGAGCAGTACTTC.

This CDR3 is CASSRTSGGALMGNEQFF. In nucleotides, the CDR3 is TGTGCCAGCAGTCGGACTAGCGGGGGGGCTCTAATGGGGAATGAGCAGTTCTTC. This chain joins TRBV7-9 and TRBJ2-1; 15 nucleotides align to TRBD2. J was trimmed by 7 bases and V by 6 bases; bases with no gene match: 13. CDR1 is SEHNR, CDR2 FQNEAQ, per germline (reference sequence). This CDR3 comprises 18 residues. The complete variable domain, with remaining parts taken from reference TRBV7-9 and TRBJ2-1, reads DTGVSQNPRHKITKRGQNVTFRCDPISEHNRLYWYRQTLGQGPEFLTYFQNEAQLEKSRLLSDRFSAERPKGSFSTLEIQRTEQGDSAMYLCASSRTSGGALMGNEQFFGPGTRLTVL.

This clone occurred many times. V gene TRBV7-9 combines with J gene TRBJ1-3; the D is unclear. In germline, CDR1 is SEHNR, CDR2 FQNEAQ (reference sequence). The V end lost 4 bases, the J end lost 4 bases, and 14 bases lay between the germline ends. The CDR3 consists of 15 residues. CDR3 amino acids: CASSSQTLGGNTIYF. CDR3 DNA sequence: TGTGCCAGCAGCTCTCAGACCCTAGGAGGAAACACCATATATTTT.

The V and J genes are TRBV29-1 and TRBJ2-1; D is undetermined. The CDR3 spans 10 residues. V lost 4 bases, J lost 7 bases, and 5 bases lay in between. Germline CDR1 is SQVTM and CDR2 is ANQGSEA. In DNA, the CDR3 is TGCAGCGTTGTATGGAATGAGCAGTTCTTC. It translates to CSVVWNEQFF.

The table lists this clone with a count of one. This chain's CDR3 is CASSLYRTTEAFF. The CDR3 nucleotides are TGTGCCAGCAGCTTGTATAGGACAACTGAAGCTTTCTTT. V usage is TRBV7-8 and J usage is TRBJ1-1; D is perhaps TRBD1 (5 bases). Trimming took 3 bases from V and 5 from J, leaving 10 bases between them. The germline V gene has CDR1 SGHVS and CDR2 FQNEAQ. The CDR3 runs to 13 residues.

This chain links TRBV7-9 with TRBJ2-7, with 12 bases that match TRBD1. The CDR3 length is 18 residues. CDR1 and CDR2 (germline): SEHNR, FQNEAQ (reference sequence). Trimming removed 5 bases from V and 3 bases from J; junction bases left unmatched: 14. CDR3 nucleotides: TGTGCCAGCAGCAGATCCGGGACAGGGGGCTATTTGGGCTACGAGCAGTACTTC. As protein: CASSRSGTGGYLGYEQYF.

The chain joins TRBV18 to TRBJ2-2; possibly TRBD1 for D (5 bases). V gave up 5 bases and J gave up 5 bases, with 9 bases separating them. Germline V gives CDR1 KGHSH, CDR2 LQKENI. The CDR3 length is 13 residues. Here the CDR3 reads CASSYAGTGELFF. The DNA for the CDR3 is TGTGCCAGCTCATACGCAGGGACCGGGGAGCTGTTTTTT.

CDR3 protein: CASSVQRSQTYEQYF. The CDR3, as DNA: TGTGCCAGTAGTGTCCAGCGCAGCCAAACATACGAGCAGTACTTC. The chain employs TRBV19 and TRBJ2-7; D gene unclear. This CDR3 has 15 residues. Germline V gene sequence: CDR1 LNHDA, CDR2 SQIVND (reference sequence). Trimming removed 5 bases at V and 4 bases at J, with 18 bases between.